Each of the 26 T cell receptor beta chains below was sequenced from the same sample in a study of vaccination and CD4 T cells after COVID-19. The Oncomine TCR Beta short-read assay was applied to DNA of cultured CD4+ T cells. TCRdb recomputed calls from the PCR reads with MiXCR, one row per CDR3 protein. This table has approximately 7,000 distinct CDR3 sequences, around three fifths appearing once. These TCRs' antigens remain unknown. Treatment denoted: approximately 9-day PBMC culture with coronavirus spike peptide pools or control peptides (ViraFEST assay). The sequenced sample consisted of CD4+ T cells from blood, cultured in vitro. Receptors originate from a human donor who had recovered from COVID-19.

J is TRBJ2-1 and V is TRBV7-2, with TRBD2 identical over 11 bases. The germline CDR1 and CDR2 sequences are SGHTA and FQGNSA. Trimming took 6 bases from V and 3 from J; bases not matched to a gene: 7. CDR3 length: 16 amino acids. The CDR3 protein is CASSYTGTSGYNEQFF. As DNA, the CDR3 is TGTGCCAGCAGTTATACCGGGACTAGCGGCTACAATGAGCAGTTCTTC.

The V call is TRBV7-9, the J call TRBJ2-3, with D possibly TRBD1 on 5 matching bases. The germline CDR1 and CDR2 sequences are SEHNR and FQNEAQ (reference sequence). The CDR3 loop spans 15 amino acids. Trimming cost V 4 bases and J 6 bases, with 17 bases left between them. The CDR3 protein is CASSSVRGGVDTQYF. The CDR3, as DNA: TGTGCCAGCAGCTCGGTTAGGGGTGGTGTGGATACGCAGTATTTT.

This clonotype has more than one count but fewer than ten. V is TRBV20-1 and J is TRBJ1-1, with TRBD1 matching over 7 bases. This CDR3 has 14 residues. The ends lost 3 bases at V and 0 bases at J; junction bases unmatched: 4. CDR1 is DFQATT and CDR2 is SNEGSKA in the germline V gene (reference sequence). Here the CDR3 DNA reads TGCAGTGCTAGTCCAGGGGGTATGAACACTGAAGCTTTCTTT. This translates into CSASPGGMNTEAFF.

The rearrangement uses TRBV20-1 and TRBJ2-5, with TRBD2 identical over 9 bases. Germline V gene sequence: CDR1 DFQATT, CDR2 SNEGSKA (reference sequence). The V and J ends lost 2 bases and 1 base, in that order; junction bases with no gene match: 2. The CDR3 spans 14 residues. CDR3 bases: TGCAGTGCTAGAAGCGGGGGGCGCCAAGAGACCCAGTACTTC. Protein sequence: CSARSGGRQETQYF.

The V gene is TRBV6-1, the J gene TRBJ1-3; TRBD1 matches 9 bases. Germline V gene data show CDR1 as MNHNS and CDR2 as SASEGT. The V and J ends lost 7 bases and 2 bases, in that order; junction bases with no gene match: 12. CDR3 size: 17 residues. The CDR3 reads CASTLQRRQGAGNTIYF. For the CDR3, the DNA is TGTGCCAGCACCCTTCAAAGGCGACAGGGGGCTGGAAACACCATATATTTT.

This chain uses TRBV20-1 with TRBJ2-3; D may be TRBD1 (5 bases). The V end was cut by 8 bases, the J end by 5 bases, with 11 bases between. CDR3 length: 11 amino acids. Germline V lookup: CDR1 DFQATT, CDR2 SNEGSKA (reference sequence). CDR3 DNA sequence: TGCAGTACCTCAGGGCTAGATACGCAGTATTTT. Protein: CSTSGLDTQYF.

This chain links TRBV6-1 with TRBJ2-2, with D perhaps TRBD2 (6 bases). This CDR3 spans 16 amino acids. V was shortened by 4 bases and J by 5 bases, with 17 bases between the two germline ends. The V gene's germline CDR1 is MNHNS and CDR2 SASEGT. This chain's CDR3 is CASSAVLAHLTGELFF. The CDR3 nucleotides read TGTGCCAGCAGTGCCGTTCTAGCGCACCTAACCGGGGAGCTGTTTTTT.

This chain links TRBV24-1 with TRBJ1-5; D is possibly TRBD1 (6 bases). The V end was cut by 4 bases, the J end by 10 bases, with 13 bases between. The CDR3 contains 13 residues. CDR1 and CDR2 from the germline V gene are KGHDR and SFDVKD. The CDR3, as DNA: TGTGCCACCAGTGAACCACCCAGGGGACCCCAGCATTTT. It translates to CATSEPPRGPQHF.

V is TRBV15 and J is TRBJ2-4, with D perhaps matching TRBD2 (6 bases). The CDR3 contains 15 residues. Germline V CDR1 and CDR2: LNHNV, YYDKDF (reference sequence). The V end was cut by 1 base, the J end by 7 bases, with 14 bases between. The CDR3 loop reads CATSRGRGYMNIQYF. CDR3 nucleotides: TGTGCCACCAGCAGAGGGCGGGGATATATGAACATTCAGTACTTC.

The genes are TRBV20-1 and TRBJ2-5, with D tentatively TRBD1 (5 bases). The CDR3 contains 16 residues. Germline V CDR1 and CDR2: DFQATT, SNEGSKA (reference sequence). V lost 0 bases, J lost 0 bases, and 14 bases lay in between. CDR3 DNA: TGCAGTGCTAGAGATACAGGTTTCGGTCACCAAGAGACCCAGTACTTC. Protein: CSARDTGFGHQETQYF.

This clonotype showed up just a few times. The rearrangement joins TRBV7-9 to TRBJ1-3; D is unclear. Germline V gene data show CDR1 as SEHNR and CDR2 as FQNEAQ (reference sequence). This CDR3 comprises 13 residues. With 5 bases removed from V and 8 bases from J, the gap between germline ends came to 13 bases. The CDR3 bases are TGTGCCAGCAGCGTAAGGGAAGGCTACACCATATATTTT. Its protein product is CASSVREGYTIYF.

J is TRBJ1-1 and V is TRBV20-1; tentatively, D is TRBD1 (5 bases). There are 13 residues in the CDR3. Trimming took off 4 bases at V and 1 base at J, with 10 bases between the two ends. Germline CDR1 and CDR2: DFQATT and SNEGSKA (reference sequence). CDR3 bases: TGCAGTGCTACGGGACCTAAGAACACTGAAGCTTTCTTT. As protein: CSATGPKNTEAFF.

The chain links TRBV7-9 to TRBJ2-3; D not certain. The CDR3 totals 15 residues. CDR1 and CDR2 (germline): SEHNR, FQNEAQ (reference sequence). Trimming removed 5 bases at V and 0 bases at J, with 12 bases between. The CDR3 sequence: CASSIGRLSTDTQYF. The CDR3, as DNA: TGTGCCAGCAGCATTGGACGCCTTAGCACAGATACGCAGTATTTT.

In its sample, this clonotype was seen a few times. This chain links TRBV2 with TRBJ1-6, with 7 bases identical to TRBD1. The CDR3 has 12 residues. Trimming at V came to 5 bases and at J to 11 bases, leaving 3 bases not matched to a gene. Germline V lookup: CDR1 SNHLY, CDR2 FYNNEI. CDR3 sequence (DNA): TGTGCCAGCAGTACAGGGGTAACACCCCTCCACTTT. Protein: CASSTGVTPLHF.

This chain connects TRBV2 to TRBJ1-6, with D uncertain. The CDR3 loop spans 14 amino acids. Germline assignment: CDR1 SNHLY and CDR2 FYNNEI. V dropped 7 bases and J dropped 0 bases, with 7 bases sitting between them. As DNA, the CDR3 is TGTGCCAGCACCTCTAGCTCCTATAATTCACCCCTCCACTTT. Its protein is CASTSSSYNSPLHF.

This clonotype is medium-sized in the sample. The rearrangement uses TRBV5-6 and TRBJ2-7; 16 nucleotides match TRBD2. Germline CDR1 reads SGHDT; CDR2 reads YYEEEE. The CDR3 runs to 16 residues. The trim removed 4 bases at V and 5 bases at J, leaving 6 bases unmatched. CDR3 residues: CASSVGLAGGPNEQYF. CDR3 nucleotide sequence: TGTGCCAGCAGCGTGGGACTAGCGGGAGGGCCCAACGAGCAGTACTTC.

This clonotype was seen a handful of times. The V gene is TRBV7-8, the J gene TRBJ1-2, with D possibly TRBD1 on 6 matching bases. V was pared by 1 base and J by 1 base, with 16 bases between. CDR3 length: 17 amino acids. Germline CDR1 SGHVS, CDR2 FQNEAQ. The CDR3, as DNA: TGTGCCAGCAGCTTAGTGCTGGGGGCCGGAGTTAACTATGGCTACACCTTC. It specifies CASSLVLGAGVNYGYTF. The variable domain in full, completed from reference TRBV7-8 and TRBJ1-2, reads GAGVSQSPRYKVAKRGQDVALRCDPISGHVSLFWYQQALGQGPEFLTYFQNEAQLDKSGLPSDRFFAERPEGSVSTLKIQRTQQEDSAVYLCASSLVLGAGVNYGYTFGSGTRLTVV.

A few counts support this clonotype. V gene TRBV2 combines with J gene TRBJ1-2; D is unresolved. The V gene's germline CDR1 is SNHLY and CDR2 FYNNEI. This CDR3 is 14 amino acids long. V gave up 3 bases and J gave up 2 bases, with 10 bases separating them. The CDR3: CASSERWGNYGYTF. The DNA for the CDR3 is TGTGCCAGCAGTGAGCGCTGGGGAAACTATGGCTACACCTTC.

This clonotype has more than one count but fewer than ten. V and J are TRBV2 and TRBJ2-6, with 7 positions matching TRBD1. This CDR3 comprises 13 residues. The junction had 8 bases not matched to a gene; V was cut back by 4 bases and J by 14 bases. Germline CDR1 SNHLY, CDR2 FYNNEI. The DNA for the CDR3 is TGTGCCAGCAGTGTAGGACAGGAACCTCTCCTGACTTTC. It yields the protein CASSVGQEPLLTF.

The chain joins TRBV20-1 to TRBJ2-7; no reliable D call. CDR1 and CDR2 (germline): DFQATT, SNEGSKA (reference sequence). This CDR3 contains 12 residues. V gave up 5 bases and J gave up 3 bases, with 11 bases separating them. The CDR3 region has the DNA TGCAGTGCTGCCCCCGATTACTACGAGCAGTACTTC. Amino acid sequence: CSAAPDYYEQYF.

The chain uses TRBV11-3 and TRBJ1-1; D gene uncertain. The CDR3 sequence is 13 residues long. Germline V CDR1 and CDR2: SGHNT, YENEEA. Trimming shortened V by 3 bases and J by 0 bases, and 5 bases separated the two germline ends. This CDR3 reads CASSLEMNTEAFF. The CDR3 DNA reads TGTGCCAGCAGCTTGGAAATGAACACTGAAGCTTTCTTT.

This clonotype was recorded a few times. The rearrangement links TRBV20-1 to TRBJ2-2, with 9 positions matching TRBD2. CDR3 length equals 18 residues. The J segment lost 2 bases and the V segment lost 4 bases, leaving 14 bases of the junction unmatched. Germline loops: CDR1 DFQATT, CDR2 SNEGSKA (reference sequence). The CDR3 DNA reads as TGCAGTGCTAATCCGGGACTAGCCAGGAACGAAAACACCGGGGAGCTGTTTTTT. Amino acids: CSANPGLARNENTGELFF.

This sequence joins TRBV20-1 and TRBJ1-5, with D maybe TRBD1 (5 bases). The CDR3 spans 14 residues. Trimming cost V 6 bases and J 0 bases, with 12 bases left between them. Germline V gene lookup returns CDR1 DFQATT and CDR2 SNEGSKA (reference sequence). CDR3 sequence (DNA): TGCAGTGCCCAGGGTAGTAATAGCAATCAGCCCCAGCATTTT. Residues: CSAQGSNSNQPQHF.

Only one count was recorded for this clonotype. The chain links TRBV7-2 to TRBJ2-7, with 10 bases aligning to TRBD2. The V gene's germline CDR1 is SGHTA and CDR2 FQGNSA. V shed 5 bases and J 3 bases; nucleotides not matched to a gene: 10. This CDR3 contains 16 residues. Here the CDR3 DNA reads TGTGCCAGCAGCCAGCGGGGGGGGACCTTTGGCTACGAGCAGTACTTC. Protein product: CASSQRGGTFGYEQYF.

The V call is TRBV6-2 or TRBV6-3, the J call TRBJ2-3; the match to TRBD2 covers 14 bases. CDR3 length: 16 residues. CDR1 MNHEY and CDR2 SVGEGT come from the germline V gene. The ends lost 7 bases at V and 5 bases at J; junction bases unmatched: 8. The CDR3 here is CASTPLGTSGRDTQYF. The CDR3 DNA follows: TGTGCCAGCACCCCCCTGGGGACTAGCGGGAGAGATACGCAGTATTTT.

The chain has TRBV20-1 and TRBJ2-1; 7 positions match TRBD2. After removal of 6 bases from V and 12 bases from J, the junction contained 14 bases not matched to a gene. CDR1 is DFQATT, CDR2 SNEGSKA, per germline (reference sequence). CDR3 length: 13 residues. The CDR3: CSAEAGDPPGQFF. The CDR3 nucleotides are TGCAGTGCCGAGGCGGGAGACCCTCCGGGGCAGTTCTTC.